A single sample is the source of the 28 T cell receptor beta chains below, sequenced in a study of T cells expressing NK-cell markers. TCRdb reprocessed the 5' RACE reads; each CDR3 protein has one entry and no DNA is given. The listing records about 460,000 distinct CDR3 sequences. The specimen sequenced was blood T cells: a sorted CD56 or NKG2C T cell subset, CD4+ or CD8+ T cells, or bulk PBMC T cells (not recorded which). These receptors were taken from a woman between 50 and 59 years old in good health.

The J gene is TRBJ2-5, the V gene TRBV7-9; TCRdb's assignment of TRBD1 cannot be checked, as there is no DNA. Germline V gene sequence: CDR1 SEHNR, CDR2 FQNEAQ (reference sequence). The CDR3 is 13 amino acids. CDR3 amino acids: CASTTGSQETQYF. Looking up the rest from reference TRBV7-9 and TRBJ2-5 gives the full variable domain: DTGVSQNPRHKITKRGQNVTFRCDPISEHNRLYWYRQTLGQGPEFLTYFQNEAQLEKSRLLSDRFSAERPKGSFSTLEIQRTEQGDSAMYLCASTTGSQETQYFGPGTRLLVL.

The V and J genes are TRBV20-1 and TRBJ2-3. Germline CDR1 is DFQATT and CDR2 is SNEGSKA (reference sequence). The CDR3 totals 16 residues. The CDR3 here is CSARATLLHGTDTQYF.

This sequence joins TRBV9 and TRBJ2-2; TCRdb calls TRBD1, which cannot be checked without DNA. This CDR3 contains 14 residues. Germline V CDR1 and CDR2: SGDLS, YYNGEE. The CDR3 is CASSPPGVAGELFF.

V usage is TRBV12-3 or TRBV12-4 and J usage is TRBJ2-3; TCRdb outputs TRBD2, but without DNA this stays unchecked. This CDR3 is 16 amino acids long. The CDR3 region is CASSLGGLGGKDTQYF.

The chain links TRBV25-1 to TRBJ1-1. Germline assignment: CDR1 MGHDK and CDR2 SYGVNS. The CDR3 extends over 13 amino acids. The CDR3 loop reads CASSELMNTEAFF. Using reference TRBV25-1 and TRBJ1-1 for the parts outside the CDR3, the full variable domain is EADIYQTPRYLVIGTGKKITLECSQTMGHDKMYWYQQDPGMELHLIHYSYGVNSTEKGDLSSESTVSRIRTEHFPLTLESARPSHTSQYLCASSELMNTEAFFGQGTRLTVV.

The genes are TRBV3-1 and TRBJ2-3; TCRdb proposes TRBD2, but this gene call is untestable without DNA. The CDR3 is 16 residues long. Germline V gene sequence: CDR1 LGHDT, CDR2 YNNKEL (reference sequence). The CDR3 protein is CASSPRLALGTDTQYF.

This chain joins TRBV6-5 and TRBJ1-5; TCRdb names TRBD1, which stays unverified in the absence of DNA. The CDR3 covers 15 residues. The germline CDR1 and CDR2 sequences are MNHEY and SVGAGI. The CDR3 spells CASSYTGAGNQPQHF.

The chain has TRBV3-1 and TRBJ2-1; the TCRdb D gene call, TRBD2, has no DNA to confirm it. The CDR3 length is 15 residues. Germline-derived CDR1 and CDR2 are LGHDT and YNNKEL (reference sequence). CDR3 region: CASSRTEDSYNEQFF.

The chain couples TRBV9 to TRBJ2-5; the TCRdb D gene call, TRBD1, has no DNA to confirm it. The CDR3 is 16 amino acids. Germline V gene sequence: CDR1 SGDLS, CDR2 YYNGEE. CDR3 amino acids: CASSVTGTGRGETQYF.

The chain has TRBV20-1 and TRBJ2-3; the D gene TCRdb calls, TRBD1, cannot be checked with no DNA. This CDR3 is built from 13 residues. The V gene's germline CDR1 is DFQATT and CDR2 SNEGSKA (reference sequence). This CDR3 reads CSASAQGKDTQYF.

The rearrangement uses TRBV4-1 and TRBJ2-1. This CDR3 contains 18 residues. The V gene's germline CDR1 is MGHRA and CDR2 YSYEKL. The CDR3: CASSHQFLPRSSYNEQFF.

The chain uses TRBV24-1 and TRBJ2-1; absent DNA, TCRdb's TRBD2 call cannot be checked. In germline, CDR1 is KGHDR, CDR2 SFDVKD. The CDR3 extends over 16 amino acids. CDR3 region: CATSDLVAGGYNEQFF.

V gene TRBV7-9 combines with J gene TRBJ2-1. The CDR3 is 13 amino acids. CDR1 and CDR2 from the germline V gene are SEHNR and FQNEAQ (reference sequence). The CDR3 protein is CASTSLSYNEQFF.

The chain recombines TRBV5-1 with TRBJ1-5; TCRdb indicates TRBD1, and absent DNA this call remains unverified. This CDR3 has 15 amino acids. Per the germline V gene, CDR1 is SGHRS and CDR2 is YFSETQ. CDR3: CASSLEGQGYQPQHF.

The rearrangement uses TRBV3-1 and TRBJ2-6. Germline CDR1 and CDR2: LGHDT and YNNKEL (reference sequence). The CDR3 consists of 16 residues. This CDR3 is CASSLRQGSGANVLTF.

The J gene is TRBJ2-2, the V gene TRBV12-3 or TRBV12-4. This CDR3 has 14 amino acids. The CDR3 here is CASSLSPIDRELFF.

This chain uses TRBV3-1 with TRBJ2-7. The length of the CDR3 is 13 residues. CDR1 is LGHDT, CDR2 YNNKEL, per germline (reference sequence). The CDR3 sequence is CASSQARAYEQYF.

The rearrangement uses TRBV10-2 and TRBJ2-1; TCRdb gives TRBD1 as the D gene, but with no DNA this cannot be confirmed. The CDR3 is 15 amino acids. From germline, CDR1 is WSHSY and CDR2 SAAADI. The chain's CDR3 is CASSESGSLGDEQFF.

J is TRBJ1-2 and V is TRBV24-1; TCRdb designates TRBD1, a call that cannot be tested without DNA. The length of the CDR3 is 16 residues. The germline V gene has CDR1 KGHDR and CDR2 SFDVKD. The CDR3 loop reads CATSDSRTGRGYGYTF.

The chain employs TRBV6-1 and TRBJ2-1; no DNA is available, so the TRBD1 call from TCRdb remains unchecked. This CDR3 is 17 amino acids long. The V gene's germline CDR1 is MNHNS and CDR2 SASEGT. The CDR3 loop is CASAPQWGGHSYNEQFF.

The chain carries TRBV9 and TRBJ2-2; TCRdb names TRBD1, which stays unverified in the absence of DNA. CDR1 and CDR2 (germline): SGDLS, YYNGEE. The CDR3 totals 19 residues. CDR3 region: CASSVATWAGPILREELFF.

CDR3 sequence: CATSRDGVRTDTQYF. The chain employs TRBV15 and TRBJ2-3; as DNA is missing, the TRBD2 call by TCRdb cannot be tested. CDR3 length: 15 amino acids. In germline, CDR1 is LNHNV, CDR2 YYDKDF (reference sequence).

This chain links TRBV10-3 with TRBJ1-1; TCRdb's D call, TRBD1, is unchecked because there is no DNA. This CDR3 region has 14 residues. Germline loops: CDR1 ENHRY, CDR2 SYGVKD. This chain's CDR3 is CAISNRGARTEAFF.

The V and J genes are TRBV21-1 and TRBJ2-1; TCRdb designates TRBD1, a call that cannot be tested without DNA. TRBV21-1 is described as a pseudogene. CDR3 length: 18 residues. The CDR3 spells CATSGYPGTGPPYNEQFF.

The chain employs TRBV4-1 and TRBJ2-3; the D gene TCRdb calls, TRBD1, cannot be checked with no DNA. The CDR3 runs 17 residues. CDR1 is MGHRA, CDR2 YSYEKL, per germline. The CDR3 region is CASSHSPQGVRTDTQYF.

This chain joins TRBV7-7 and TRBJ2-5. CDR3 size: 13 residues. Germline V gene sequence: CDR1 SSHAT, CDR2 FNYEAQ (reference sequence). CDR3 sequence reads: CASSPDSRQTQYF. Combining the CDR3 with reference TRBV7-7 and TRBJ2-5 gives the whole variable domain GAGVSQSPRYKVTKRGQDVTLRCDPISSHATLYWYQQALGQGPEFLTYFNYEAQPDKSGLPSDRFSAERPEGSISTLTIQRTEQRDSAMYRCASSPDSRQTQYFGPGTRLLVL.

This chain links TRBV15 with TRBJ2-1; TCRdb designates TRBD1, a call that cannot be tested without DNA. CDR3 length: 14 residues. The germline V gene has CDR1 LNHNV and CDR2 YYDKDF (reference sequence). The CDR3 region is CATSRYSGKPEQFF.

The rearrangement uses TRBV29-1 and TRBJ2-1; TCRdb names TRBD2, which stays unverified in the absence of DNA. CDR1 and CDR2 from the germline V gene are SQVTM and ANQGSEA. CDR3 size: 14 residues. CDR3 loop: CSVGSAGPPHEQFF.